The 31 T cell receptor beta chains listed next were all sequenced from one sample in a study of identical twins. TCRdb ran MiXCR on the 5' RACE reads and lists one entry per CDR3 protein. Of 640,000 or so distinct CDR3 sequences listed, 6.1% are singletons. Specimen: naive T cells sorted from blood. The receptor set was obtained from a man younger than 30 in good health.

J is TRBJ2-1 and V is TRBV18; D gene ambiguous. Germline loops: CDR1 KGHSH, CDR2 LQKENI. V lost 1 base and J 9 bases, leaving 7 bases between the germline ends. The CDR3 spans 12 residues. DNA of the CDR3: TGTGCCAGCTCACCACACGGAAGTGAGCAGTTCTTC. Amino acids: CASSPHGSEQFF.

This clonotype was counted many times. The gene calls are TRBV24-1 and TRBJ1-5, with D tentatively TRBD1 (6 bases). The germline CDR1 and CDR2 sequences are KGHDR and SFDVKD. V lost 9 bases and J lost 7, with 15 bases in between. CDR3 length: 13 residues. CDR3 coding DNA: TGTGCCACCCAGGGTGGGGGGCAACAGCCCCAGCATTTT. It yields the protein CATQGGGQQPQHF.

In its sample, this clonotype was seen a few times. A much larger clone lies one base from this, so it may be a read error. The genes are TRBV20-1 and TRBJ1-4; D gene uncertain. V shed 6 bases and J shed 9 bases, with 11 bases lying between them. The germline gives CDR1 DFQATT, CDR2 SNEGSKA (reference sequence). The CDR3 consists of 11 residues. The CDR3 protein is CSADRGKKLFF. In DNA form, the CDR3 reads TGCAGTGCGGATAGAGGGAAAAAACTGTTTTTT.

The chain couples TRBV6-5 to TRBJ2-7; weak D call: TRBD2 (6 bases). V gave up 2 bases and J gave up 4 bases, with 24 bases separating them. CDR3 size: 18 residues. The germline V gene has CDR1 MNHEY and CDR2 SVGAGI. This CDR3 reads CASSYAPPLSGGGYEQYF. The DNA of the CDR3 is TGTGCCAGCAGTTACGCCCCCCCGCTGAGCGGAGGAGGGTACGAGCAGTACTTC.

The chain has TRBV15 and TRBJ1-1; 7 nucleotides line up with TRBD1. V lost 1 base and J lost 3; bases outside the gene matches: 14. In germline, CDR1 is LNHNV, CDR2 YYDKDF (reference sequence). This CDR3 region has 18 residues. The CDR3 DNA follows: TGTGCCACCAGCAGAGCTGAGGGGATGAGACAGGGATACACTGAAGCTTTCTTT. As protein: CATSRAEGMRQGYTEAFF.

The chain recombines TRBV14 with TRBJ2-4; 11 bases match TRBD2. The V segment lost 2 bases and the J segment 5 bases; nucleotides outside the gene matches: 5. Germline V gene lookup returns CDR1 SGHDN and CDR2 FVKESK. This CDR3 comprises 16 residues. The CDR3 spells CASSQLAGGWENIQYF. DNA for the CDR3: TGTGCCAGCAGCCAACTAGCGGGAGGTTGGGAAAACATTCAGTACTTC.

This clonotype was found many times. The CDR3 DNA sequence: TGCAGCGTGAAGGACGGGGTTTTTGTGGAGACCCAGTACTTC. It encodes CSVKDGVFVETQYF. The chain combines TRBV29-1 with TRBJ2-5; D possibly corresponds to TRBD2 (5 bases). This CDR3 is 14 amino acids long. V lost 6 bases to trimming and J lost 5 bases, with 19 bases between them. The germline V gene encodes CDR1 SQVTM and CDR2 ANQGSEA.

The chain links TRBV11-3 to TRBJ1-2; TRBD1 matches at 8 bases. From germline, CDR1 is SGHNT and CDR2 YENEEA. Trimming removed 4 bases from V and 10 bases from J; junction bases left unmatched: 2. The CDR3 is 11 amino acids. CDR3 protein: CASSSTGDYTF. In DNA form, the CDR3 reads TGTGCCAGCAGCTCGACAGGGGACTACACCTTC.

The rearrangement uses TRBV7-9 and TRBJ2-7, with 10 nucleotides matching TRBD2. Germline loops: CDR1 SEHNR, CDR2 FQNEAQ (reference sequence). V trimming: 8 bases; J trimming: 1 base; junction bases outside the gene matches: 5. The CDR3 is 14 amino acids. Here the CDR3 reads CASARTSGSYEQYF. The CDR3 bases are TGTGCCAGCGCAAGGACTAGCGGTTCCTACGAGCAGTACTTC.

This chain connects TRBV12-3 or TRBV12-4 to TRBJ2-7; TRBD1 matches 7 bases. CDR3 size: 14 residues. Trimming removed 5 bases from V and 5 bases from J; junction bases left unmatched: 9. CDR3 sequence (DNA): TGTGCCAGCAGTCCCCGGACAGGATGGAACGAGCAGTACTTC. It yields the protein CASSPRTGWNEQYF.

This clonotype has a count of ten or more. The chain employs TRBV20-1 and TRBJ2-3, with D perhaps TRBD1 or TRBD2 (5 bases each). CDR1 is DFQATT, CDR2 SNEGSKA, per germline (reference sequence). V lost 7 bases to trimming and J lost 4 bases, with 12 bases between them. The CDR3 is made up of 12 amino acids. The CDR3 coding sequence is TGCAGTGTTGGATCGGGACCAGATACGCAGTATTTT. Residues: CSVGSGPDTQYF.

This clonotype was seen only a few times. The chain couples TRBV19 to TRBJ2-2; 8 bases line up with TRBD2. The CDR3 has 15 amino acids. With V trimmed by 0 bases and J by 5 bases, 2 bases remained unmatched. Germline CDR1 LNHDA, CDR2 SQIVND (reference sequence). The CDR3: CASSIEGLGTGELFF. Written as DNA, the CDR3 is TGTGCCAGTAGTATAGAGGGACTAGGTACCGGGGAGCTGTTTTTT.

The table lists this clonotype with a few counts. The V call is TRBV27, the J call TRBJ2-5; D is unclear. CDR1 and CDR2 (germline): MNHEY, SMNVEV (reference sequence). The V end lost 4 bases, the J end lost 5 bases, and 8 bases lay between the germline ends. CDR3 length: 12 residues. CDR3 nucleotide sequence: TGTGCCAGCAGTTATGGTGATGAGACCCAGTACTTC. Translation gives CASSYGDETQYF.

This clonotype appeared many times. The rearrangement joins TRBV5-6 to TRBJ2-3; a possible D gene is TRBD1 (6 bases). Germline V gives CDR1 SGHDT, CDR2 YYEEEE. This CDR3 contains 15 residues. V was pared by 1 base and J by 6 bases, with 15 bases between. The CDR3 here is CASSLRGSPRDTQYF. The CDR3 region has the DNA TGTGCCAGCAGCTTGAGGGGGAGCCCCCGGGATACGCAGTATTTT.

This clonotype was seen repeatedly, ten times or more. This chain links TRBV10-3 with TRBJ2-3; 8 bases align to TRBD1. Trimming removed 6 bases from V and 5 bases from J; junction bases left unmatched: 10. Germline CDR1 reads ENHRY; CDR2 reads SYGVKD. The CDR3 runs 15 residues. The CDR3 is CAIRDRDLYEDTQYF. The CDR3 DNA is TGTGCCATCAGGGACAGGGATCTATACGAAGATACGCAGTATTTT.

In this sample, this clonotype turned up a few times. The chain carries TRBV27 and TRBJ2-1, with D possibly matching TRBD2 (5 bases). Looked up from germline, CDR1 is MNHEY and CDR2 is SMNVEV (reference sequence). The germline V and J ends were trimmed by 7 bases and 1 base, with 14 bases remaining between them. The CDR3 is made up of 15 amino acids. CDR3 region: CASKIVPGSYNEQFF. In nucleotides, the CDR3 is TGTGCCAGCAAAATCGTGCCGGGGTCCTACAATGAGCAGTTCTTC.

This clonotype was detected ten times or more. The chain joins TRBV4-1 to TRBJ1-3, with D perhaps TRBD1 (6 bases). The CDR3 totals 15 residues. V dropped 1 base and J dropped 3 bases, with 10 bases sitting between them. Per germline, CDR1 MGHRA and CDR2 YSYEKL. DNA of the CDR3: TGCGCCAGCAGCCAAGTGGACAGAAATGGAAACACCATATATTTT. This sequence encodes CASSQVDRNGNTIYF.

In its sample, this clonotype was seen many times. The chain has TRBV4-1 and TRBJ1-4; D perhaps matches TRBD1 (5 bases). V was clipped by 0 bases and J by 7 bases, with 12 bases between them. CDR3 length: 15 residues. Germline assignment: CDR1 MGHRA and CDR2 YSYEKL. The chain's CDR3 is CASSQERGRLEKLFF. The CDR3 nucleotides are TGCGCCAGCAGCCAAGAGAGGGGAAGACTTGAAAAACTGTTTTTT.

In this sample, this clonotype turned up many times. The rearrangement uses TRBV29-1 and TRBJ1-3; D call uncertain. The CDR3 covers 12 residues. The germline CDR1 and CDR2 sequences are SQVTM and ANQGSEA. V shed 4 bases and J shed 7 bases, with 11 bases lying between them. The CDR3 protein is CSVGPEGNTIYF. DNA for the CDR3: TGCAGCGTTGGCCCTGAGGGTAACACCATATATTTT.

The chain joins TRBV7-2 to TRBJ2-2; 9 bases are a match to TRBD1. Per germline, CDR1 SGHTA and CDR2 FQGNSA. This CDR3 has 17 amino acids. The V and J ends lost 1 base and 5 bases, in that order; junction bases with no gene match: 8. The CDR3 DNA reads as TGTGCCAGCAGCTTAGGCCTGAGACAGGGGGAGACCGGGGAGCTGTTTTTT. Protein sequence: CASSLGLRQGETGELFF.

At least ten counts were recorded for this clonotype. This chain's CDR3 is CASSIDRGYGYTF. CDR3 in DNA: TGTGCCAGCAGCATCGACAGGGGCTATGGCTACACCTTC. The chain couples TRBV7-2 to TRBJ1-2; 8 nucleotides align to TRBD1. In germline, CDR1 is SGHTA, CDR2 FQGNSA. J gave up 4 bases and V 5 bases, and 3 bases lay outside the gene matches. This CDR3 region has 13 residues.

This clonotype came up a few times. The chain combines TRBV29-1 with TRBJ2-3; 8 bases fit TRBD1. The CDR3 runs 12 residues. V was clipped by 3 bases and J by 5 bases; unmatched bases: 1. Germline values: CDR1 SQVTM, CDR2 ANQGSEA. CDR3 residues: CSVDRGQDTQYF. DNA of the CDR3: TGCAGCGTTGACAGGGGGCAAGATACGCAGTATTTT.

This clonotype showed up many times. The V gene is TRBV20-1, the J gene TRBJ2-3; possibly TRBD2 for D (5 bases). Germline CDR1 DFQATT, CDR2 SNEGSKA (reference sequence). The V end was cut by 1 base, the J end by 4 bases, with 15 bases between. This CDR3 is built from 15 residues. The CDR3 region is CSARGSSGFPDTQYF. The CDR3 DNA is TGCAGTGCTAGAGGGAGCAGCGGATTCCCAGATACGCAGTATTTT.

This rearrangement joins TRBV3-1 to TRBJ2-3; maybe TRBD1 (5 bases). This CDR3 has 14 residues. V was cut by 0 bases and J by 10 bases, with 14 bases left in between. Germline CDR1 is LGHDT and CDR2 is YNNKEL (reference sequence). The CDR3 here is CASSQEGAIFAQYF. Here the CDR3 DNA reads TGTGCCAGCAGCCAAGAAGGGGCGATCTTCGCGCAGTATTTT.

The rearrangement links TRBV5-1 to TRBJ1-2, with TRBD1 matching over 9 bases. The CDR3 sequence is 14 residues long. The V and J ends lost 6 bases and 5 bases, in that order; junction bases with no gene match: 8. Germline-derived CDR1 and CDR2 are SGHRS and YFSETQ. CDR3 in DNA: TGCGCCAGCACCCCGGGACAGGGAGCTTATGGCTACACCTTC. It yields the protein CASTPGQGAYGYTF.

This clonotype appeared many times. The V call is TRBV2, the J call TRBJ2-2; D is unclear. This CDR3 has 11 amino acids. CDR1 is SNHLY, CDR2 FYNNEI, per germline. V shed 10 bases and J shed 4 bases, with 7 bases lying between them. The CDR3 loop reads CATTSTGELFF. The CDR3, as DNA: TGTGCCACGACGAGCACCGGGGAGCTGTTTTTT.

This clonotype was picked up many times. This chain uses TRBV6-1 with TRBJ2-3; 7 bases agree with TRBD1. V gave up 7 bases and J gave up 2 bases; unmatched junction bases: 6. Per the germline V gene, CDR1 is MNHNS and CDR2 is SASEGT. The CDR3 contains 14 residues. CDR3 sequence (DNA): TGTGCCAGCACCGCCGGGACAGTCACAGATACGCAGTATTTT. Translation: CASTAGTVTDTQYF.

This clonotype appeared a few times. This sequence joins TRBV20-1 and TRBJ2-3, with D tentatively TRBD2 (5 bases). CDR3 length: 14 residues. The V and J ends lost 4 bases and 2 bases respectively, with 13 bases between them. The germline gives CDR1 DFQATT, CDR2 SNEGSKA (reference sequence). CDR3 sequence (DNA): TGCAGTGCTACGCTAGCAGACTACACAGATACGCAGTATTTT. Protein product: CSATLADYTDTQYF.

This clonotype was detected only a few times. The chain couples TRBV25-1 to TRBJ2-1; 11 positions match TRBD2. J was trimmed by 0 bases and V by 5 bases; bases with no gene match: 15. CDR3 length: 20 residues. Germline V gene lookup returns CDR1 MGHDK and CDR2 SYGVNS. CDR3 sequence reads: CASSPHGTSGTPSSYNEQFF. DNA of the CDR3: TGTGCCAGCAGTCCCCACGGGACTAGCGGTACCCCGAGCTCCTACAATGAGCAGTTCTTC.

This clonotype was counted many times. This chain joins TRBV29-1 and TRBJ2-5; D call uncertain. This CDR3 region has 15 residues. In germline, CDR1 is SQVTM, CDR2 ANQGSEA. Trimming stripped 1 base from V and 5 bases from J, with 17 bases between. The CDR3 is CSVEGVQAIVETQYF. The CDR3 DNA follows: TGCAGCGTTGAAGGTGTGCAGGCTATCGTCGAGACCCAGTACTTC.

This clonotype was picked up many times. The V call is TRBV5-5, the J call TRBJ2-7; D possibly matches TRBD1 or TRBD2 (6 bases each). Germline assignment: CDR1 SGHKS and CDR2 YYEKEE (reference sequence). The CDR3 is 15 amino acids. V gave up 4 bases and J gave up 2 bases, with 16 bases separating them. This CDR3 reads CASSLGGSVTYEQYV. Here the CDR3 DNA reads TGTGCCAGCAGCCTAGGGGGGAGTGTAACCTACGAGCAGTACGTC.